This TCR beta chain emerged from a study of blood T cell repertoires in COVID-19. Study-wide background: PBMCs, B-cell-depleted T cells, or T cells provided the cDNA or gDNA that made up the material.

Looked up from germline, CDR1 is SGHNT and CDR2 is YYREEE (reference sequence). The CDR3 is made up of 12 amino acids. Trimming removed 3 bases from V and 9 bases from J, with 10 bases in between. Under the authors' procedure: Nucleated cell number was recorded as an estimate derived from reference gene primer amplification. Sequenced by immunoSEQ multiplex PCR; TCRdb stores in-frame clones only, minus some. From that table come the V and J calls and clone size; the DNA was used to work out D and trimming. The sample lists roughly 200,000 clones, about 85% seen once, with 6.5% to 9% in the top ten. The origin of this receptor is a woman aged 55-69 years with acute or convalescent COVID-19. V usage is TRBV5-4 and J usage is TRBJ2-1; D may be TRBD2 (5 bases). The sequencing sample was made of peripheral blood. The CDR3 loop reads CASSWLGSEQFF. CDR3 DNA sequence: TGTGCCAGCAGCTGGCTAGGGAGTGAGCAGTTCTTC.